The source of this T cell receptor (beta chain) is a study of T cell responses to AZD1222 COVID-19 vaccine. General observations from the study: Donor demographics were predominantly white British with a female majority; clonal diversity may be underestimated. Nearly half of spike-specific TCRs reportedly target variant regions that are unmutated in the B.1.351 and B.1.1.7 variants.

The table came from immunoSEQ multiplex PCR; TCRdb's copy has only in-frame clones and leaves some out. The sample lists 100,000 or so clones; roughly 87% were seen once. To note about this clone: Its matching antigen is unknown.

Pooling was applied to second doses at about 4 or about 12 weeks. The CDR3 is 13 residues long. CDR1 is MDHEN, CDR2 SYDVKM, per germline. Deletions cut 6 bases from V and 2 bases from J, with 8 bases between. The receptor was isolated from an adult who received the AZD1222 COVID-19 vaccine. The genes are TRBV28 and TRBJ1-5; tentatively, D is TRBD1 (6 bases). This specimen consisted of peripheral blood, obtained 28 days after the second AZD1222 dose. CDR3 loop: CASRQGRNQPQHF. CDR3 coding DNA: TGTGCCAGCAGACAGGGTCGCAATCAGCCCCAGCATTTT. Full variable domain (remainder filled in from reference TRBV28 and TRBJ1-5): DVKVTQSSRYLVKRTGEKVFLECVQDMDHENMFWYRQDPGLGLRLIYFSYDVKMKEKGDIPEGYSVSREKKERFSLILESASTNQTSMYLCASRQGRNQPQHFGDGTRLSIL.